This T cell receptor beta chain was captured by sequencing in a study of neoadjuvant anti-PD-1 for oral cavity cancer. Looking at the study overall: Most patients had three to four biweekly doses of 3 mg/kg nivolumab before resection.

The assay was immunoSEQ multiplex PCR, and TCRdb's table has in-frame clones only and misses some. This sample has 8,000 or so clones, with around three fifths found just once. Germline loops: CDR1 LNHDA, CDR2 SQIVND (reference sequence). CDR3 length: 15 residues. V lost 8 bases and J lost 3; bases outside the gene matches: 10. Time point defined: after neoadjuvant nivolumab, at surgical resection. The chain links TRBV19 to TRBJ1-1, with 9 nucleotides matching TRBD1. This sequence was found in a person aged 40-85 years with oral cavity squamous cell carcinoma. The source material was PBMCs, sampled after nivolumab (anti-PD-1) treatment. The CDR3 DNA follows: TGTGCCAGTGAAGGGGGACAGGGAGTGTACACTGAAGCTTTCTTT. Translated, it gives CASEGGQGVYTEAFF.